This TCR beta chain appears in the sequencing data of a study of blood T cell repertoires in COVID-19. About the study: Samples came from the United States, Italy and Spain, spanning acute and convalescent COVID-19. T cells, B-cell-depleted T cells, or PBMCs supplied cDNA or gDNA.

There are 16 residues in the CDR3. V shed 4 bases and J shed 0 bases, with 12 bases lying between them. Looked up from germline, CDR1 is KGHDR and CDR2 is SFDVKD. Original analysis: Using reference gene primer amplification, nucleated cell counts were estimated. The method was immunoSEQ multiplex PCR; TCRdb's version includes in-frame clones alone and lacks a portion of them. Clone size and the V and J calls come from that table; the DNA yielded D and trimming. The repertoire includes 40,000 to 50,000 clones, roughly four fifths of them detected once, and approximately 42% sits in the top ten. What was sequenced was peripheral blood. This sequence originates from a man in his forties or fifties with active or convalescent COVID-19. This sequence joins TRBV24-1 and TRBJ1-3; the D is unclear. CDR3 in DNA: TGTGCCACCAGTGAGGGAGGTGATCCCTCTGGAAACACCATATATTTT. This translates into CATSEGGDPSGNTIYF.